This TCR beta chain came from a study of blood T cell repertoires in COVID-19. Study-level background: The United States, Italy and Spain were the sources of the acute and convalescent COVID-19 samples. Sources were T cells, B-cell-depleted T cells, or PBMCs; the material itself was cDNA or gDNA.

The sample holds a few counts of this clone. In the source study's methods: Cell counts per sample came from amplifying reference gene primers. Some clones are missing from TCRdb's copy, which holds only in-frame ones; the method was immunoSEQ multiplex PCR. V and J calls plus clone size are reproduced from that table; the DNA served to infer D and trimming. The table shows hundreds of thousands of clones, with roughly 90% occurring only once. The sequenced sample was peripheral blood. The source is a woman aged 70 to 79 with COVID-19, enrolled during active disease.

CDR3 in DNA: TGTGCCAGCAGTTTAGAAGCGGGGGGTGCAGATACGCAGTATTTT. Protein: CASSLEAGGADTQYF. The chain has TRBV28 and TRBJ2-3, with 9 positions matching TRBD2. The CDR3 has 15 amino acids. V trimming: 2 bases; J trimming: 4 bases; junction bases outside the gene matches: 4. CDR1 is MDHEN and CDR2 is SYDVKM in the germline V gene. The full variable domain, completed using reference TRBV28 and TRBJ2-3, is DVKVTQSSRYLVKRTGEKVFLECVQDMDHENMFWYRQDPGLGLRLIYFSYDVKMKEKGDIPEGYSVSREKKERFSLILESASTNQTSMYLCASSLEAGGADTQYFGPGTRLTVL.